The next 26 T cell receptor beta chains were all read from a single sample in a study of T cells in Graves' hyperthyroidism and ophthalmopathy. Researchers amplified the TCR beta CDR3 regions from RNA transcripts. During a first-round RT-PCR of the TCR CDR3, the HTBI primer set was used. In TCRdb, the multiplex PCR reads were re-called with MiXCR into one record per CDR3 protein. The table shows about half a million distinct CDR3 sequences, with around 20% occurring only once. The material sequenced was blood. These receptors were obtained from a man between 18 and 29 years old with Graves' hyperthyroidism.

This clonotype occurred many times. For the CDR3, the DNA is TGTGCCACCAGTGATCGGGGGGGGCAGCCCCAGCATTTT. Its protein product is CATSDRGGQPQHF. This rearrangement joins TRBV24-1 to TRBJ1-5; the D gene is possibly TRBD1 (5 bases). Trimming left V 3 bases short and J 7 bases short, with 9 bases between. The germline V gene has CDR1 KGHDR and CDR2 SFDVKD. This CDR3 is 13 amino acids long.

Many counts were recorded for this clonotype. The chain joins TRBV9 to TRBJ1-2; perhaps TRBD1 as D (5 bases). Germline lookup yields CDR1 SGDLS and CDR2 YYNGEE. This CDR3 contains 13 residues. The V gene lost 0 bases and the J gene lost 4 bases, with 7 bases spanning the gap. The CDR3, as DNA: TGTGCCAGCAGCGTAGGCGGGGGCTATGGCTACACCTTC. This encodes CASSVGGGYGYTF. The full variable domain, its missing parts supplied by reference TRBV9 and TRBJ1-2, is DSGVTQTPKHLITATGQRVTLRCSPRSGDLSVYWYQQSLDQGLQFLIQYYNGEERAKGNILERFSAQQFPDLHSELNLSSLELGDSALYFCASSVGGGYGYTFGSGTRLTVV.

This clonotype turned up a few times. The CDR3 protein is CASSLEKGLMNTEAFF. The DNA of the CDR3 is TGCGCCAGCAGCTTGGAAAAGGGACTTATGAACACTGAAGCTTTCTTT. V is TRBV5-1 and J is TRBJ1-1, with D possibly matching TRBD1 (5 bases). Germline V gene lookup returns CDR1 SGHRS and CDR2 YFSETQ. V was shortened by 0 bases and J by 0 bases, with 12 bases between the two germline ends. The length of the CDR3 is 16 residues.

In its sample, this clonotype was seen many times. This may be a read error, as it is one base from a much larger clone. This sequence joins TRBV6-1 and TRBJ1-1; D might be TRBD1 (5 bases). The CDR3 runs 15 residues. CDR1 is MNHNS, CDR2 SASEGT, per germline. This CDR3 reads CASSEGTSMNAEAFF. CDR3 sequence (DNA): TGTGCCAGCAGTGAAGGGACAAGTATGAACGCTGAAGCTTTCTTT.

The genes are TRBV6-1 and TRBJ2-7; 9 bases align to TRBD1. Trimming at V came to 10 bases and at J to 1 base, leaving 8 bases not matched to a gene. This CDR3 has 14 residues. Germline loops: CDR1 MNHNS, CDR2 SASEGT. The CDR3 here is CATNVGTGSYEQYF. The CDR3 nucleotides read TGTGCCACCAACGTCGGGACAGGGTCCTACGAGCAGTACTTC.

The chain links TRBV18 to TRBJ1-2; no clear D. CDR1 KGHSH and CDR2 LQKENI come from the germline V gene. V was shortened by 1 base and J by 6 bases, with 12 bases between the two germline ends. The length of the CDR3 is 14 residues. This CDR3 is CASSPQGAGNGYTF. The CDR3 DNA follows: TGTGCCAGCTCACCACAGGGAGCCGGTAATGGCTACACCTTC.

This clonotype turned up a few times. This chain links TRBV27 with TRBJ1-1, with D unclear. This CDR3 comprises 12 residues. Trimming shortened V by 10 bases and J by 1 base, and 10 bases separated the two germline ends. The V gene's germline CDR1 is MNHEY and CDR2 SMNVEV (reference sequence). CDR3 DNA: TGTGCCACCATCGGCCCGAACACTGAAGCTTTCTTT. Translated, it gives CATIGPNTEAFF.

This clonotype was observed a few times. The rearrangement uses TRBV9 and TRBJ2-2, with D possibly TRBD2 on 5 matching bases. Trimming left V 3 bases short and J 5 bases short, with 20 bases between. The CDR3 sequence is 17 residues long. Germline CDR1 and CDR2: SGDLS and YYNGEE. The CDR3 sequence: CASSAPNGDQTTGELFF. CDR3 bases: TGTGCCAGCAGCGCGCCCAACGGGGATCAAACTACCGGGGAGCTGTTTTTT. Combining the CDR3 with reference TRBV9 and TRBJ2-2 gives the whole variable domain DSGVTQTPKHLITATGQRVTLRCSPRSGDLSVYWYQQSLDQGLQFLIQYYNGEERAKGNILERFSAQQFPDLHSELNLSSLELGDSALYFCASSAPNGDQTTGELFFGEGSRLTVL.

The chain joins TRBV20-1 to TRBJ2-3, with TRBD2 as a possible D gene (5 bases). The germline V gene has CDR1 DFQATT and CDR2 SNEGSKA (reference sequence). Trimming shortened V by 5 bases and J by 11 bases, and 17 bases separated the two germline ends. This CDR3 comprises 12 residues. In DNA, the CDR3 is TGCAGTGCTGGCCTACAGCGGCGTCTGCAGTATTTT. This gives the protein CSAGLQRRLQYF.

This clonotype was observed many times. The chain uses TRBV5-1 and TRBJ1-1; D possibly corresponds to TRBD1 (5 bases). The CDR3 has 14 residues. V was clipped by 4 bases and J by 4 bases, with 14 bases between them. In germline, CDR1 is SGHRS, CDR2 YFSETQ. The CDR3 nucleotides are TGCGCCAGCAGCCTGAGTCGAGGGACCACTGAAGCTTTCTTT. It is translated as CASSLSRGTTEAFF.

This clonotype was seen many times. CDR3 coding DNA: TGTGCCAGCAGCTTAGGGAACGGGGCCGAGACTGAAGCTTTCTTT. Its translation is CASSLGNGAETEAFF. The gene calls are TRBV13 and TRBJ1-1, with D tentatively TRBD1 (5 bases). This CDR3 region has 15 residues. Germline loops: CDR1 PRHDT, CDR2 FYEKMQ (reference sequence). V lost 0 bases and J 5 bases, leaving 13 bases between the germline ends.

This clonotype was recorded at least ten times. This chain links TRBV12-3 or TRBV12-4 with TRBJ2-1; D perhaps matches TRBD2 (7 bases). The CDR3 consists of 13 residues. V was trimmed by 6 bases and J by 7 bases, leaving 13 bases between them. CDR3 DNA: TGTGCCAGCAGAGAGGGGGGGCAGAATGAGCAGTTCTTC. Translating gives CASREGGQNEQFF.

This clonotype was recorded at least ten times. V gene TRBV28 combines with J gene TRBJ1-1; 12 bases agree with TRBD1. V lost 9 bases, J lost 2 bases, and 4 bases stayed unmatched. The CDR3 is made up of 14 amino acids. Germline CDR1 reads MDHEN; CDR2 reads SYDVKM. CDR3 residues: CASGDRGPNTEAFF. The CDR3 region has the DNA TGTGCCAGTGGGGACAGGGGGCCCAACACTGAAGCTTTCTTT.

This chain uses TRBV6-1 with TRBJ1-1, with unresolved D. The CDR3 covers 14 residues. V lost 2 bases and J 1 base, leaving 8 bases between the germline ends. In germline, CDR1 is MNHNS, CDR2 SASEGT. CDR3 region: CASSEMVENTEAFF. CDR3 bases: TGTGCCAGCAGTGAAATGGTGGAGAACACTGAAGCTTTCTTT.

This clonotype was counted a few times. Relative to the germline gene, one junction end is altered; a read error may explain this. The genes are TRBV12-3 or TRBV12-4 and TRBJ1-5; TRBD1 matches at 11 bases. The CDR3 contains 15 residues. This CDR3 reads CASSSRTGGNQPQQF. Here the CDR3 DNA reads TGTGCCAGCAGTTCCAGGACAGGGGGCAATCAGCCCCAGCAGTTT.

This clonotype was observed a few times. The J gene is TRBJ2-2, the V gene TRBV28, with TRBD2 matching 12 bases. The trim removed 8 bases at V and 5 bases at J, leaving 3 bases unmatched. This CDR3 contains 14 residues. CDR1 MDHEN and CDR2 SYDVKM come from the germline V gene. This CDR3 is CASEGTSGTGELFF. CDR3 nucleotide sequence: TGTGCCAGCGAGGGGACTAGCGGGACCGGGGAGCTGTTTTTT.

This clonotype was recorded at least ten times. This CDR3 reads CASRSGTYEQYF. For the CDR3, the DNA is TGTGCCAGCAGGTCCGGGACCTACGAGCAGTACTTC. The chain is built from TRBV6-1 and TRBJ2-7, with D maybe TRBD2 (5 bases). The V end lost 6 bases, the J end lost 2 bases, and 8 bases lay between the germline ends. The CDR3 consists of 12 residues. The germline V gene has CDR1 MNHNS and CDR2 SASEGT.

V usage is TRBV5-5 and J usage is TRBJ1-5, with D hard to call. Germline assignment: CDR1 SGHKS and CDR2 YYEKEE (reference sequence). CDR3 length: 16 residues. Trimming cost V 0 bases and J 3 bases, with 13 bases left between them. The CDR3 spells CASSLAQPENNQPQHF. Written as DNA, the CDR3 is TGTGCCAGCAGCTTGGCGCAGCCTGAGAACAATCAGCCCCAGCATTTT.

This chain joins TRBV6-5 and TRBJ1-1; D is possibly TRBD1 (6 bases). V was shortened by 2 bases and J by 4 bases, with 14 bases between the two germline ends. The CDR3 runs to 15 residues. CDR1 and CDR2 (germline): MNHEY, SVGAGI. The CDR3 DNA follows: TGTGCCAGCAGTTACGCAGGGGCACCCAGCACTGAAGCTTTCTTT. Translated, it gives CASSYAGAPSTEAFF.

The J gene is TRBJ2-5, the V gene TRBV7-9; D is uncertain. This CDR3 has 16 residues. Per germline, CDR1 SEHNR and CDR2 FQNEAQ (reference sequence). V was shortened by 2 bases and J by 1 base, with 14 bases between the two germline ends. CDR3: CASSLKTRHLQETQYF. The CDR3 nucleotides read TGTGCCAGCAGCTTAAAAACGAGACACCTCCAAGAGACCCAGTACTTC.

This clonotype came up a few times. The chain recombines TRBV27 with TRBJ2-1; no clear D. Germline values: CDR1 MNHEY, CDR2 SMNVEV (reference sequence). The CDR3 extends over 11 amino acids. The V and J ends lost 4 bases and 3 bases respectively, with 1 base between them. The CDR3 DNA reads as TGTGCCAGCAGTTACTACAATGAGCAGTTCTTC. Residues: CASSYYNEQFF.

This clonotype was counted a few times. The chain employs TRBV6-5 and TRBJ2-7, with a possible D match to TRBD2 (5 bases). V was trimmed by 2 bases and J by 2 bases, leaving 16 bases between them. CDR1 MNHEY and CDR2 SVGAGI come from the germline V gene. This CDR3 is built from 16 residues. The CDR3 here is CASSYAYMAGTYEQYF. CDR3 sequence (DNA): TGTGCCAGCAGTTACGCGTATATGGCGGGTACCTACGAGCAGTACTTC.

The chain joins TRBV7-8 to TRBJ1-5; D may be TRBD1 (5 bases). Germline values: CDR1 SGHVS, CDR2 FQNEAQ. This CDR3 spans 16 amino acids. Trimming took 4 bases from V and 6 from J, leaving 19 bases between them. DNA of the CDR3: TGTGCCAGCAGCTCTAGCCGACAGCGGGTAGGTCAGCCCCAGCATTTT. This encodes CASSSSRQRVGQPQHF. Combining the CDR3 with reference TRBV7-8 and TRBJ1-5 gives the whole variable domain GAGVSQSPRYKVAKRGQDVALRCDPISGHVSLFWYQQALGQGPEFLTYFQNEAQLDKSGLPSDRFFAERPEGSVSTLKIQRTQQEDSAVYLCASSSSRQRVGQPQHFGDGTRLSIL.

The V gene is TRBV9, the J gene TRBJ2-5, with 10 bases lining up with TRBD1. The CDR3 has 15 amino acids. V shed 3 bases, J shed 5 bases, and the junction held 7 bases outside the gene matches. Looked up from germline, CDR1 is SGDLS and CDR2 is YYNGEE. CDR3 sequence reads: CASSAMTGGQETQYF. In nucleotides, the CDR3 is TGTGCCAGCAGCGCAATGACAGGGGGCCAGGAGACCCAGTACTTC. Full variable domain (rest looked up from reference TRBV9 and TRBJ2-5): DSGVTQTPKHLITATGQRVTLRCSPRSGDLSVYWYQQSLDQGLQFLIQYYNGEERAKGNILERFSAQQFPDLHSELNLSSLELGDSALYFCASSAMTGGQETQYFGPGTRLLVL.

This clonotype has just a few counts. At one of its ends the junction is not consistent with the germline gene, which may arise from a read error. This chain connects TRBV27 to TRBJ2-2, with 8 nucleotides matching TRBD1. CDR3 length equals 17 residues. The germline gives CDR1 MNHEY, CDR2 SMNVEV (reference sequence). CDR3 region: CARSLTPQGGNTGELFF. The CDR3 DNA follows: TGTGCCCGCAGCCTGACCCCACAGGGGGGTAACACCGGGGAGCTGTTTTTT.

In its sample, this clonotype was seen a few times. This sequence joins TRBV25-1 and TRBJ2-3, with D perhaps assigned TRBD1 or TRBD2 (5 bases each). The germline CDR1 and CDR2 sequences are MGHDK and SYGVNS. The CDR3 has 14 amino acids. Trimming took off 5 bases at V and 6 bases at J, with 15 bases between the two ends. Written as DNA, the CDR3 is TGTGCCAGCAGTACCCACTACGGGGACGATACGCAGTATTTT. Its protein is CASSTHYGDDTQYF. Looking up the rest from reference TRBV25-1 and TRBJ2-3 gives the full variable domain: EADIYQTPRYLVIGTGKKITLECSQTMGHDKMYWYQQDPGMELHLIHYSYGVNSTEKGDLSSESTVSRIRTEHFPLTLESARPSHTSQYLCASSTHYGDDTQYFGPGTRLTVL.